A single sample is the source of the 24 T cell receptor beta chains below, sequenced in a study of shared clonotypes between healthy human individuals. As defined, naive CD8 cells were CD45RO-negative and positively selected for CCR7, with terminally differentiated effector memory CD45RA+ cells excluded. The method was immunoSEQ multiplex PCR; TCRdb's version includes in-frame clones alone and lacks a portion of them. Of around 640,000 clones listed, 96% are singletons. Material for sequencing was naive CD8+ T cells sorted from blood. The receptor set was obtained from a woman aged 30 to 39 in good health.

A word on this clone: Within the sample, other DNA sequences also encode this same CDR3. This rearrangement joins TRBV27 to TRBJ2-1, with TRBD1 matching over 11 bases. CDR3 length equals 15 residues. V lost 4 bases, J lost 5 bases, and 4 bases stayed unmatched. Per germline, CDR1 MNHEY and CDR2 SMNVEV (reference sequence). The CDR3 DNA follows: TGTGCCAGCAGTTCCGGGACAGGGGGGAACAATGAGCAGTTCTTC. It yields the protein CASSSGTGGNNEQFF.

V usage is TRBV11-1 and J usage is TRBJ2-5; D may correspond to TRBD1 or TRBD2 (5 bases each). The CDR3 length is 15 residues. Trimming cost V 1 base and J 1 base, with 10 bases left between them. Germline V lookup: CDR1 SGHAT, CDR2 FQDESV (reference sequence). The CDR3 DNA reads TGTGCCAGCAGCTTAGAGCCGGGACCCCAAGAGACCCAGTACTTC. The encoded protein is CASSLEPGPQETQYF.

The V and J genes are TRBV4-1 and TRBJ2-4; D gene unclear. Trimming pared 2 bases from V and 2 bases from J, leaving 4 bases between. CDR1 is MGHRA and CDR2 is YSYEKL in the germline V gene. CDR3 length: 13 residues. This CDR3 is CASSQSTKNIQYF. The DNA of the CDR3 is TGCGCCAGCAGCCAATCAACCAAAAACATTCAGTACTTC.

The chain recombines TRBV6-5 with TRBJ1-2, with D maybe TRBD1 (6 bases). Looked up from germline, CDR1 is MNHEY and CDR2 is SVGAGI. The V end was cut by 7 bases, the J end by 1 base, with 16 bases between. The CDR3 has 15 amino acids. Written as DNA, the CDR3 is TGTGCCAGCAATCCAGGGGACACGATTAACTATGGCTACACCTTC. The encoded protein is CASNPGDTINYGYTF.

The chain carries TRBV10-3 and TRBJ2-1, with TRBD2 as a possible D gene (6 bases). CDR1 is ENHRY, CDR2 SYGVKD, per germline. V was pared by 2 bases and J by 2 bases, with 10 bases between. The CDR3 loop spans 15 amino acids. In DNA, the CDR3 is TGTGCCATCAGTGAGATTAGCGGAACCTACAATGAGCAGTTCTTC. It specifies CAISEISGTYNEQFF.

The chain is built from TRBV6-5 and TRBJ2-7, with TRBD1 matching over 8 bases. This CDR3 region has 15 residues. CDR1 is MNHEY and CDR2 is SVGAGI in the germline V gene. The ends lost 4 bases at V and 3 bases at J; junction bases unmatched: 8. In DNA form, the CDR3 reads TGTGCCAGCAGTTTAGCCGGGACAGGTTACTACGAGCAGTACTTC. It encodes CASSLAGTGYYEQYF.

This chain links TRBV27 with TRBJ2-2; D tentatively fits TRBD1 or TRBD2 (6 bases each). V shed 6 bases and J shed 0 bases, with 23 bases lying between them. CDR1 MNHEY and CDR2 SMNVEV come from the germline V gene (reference sequence). The CDR3 covers 19 residues. DNA of the CDR3: TGTGCCAGCAGCACCAATATTCCGGGGGACACCGCGAACACCGGGGAGCTGTTTTTT. As protein: CASSTNIPGDTANTGELFF.

The chain couples TRBV27 to TRBJ1-5; D gene ambiguous. This CDR3 has 14 amino acids. Between the trimmed V and J ends, which lost 3 bases and 8 bases, there was a span of 14 bases. Looked up from germline, CDR1 is MNHEY and CDR2 is SMNVEV (reference sequence). CDR3 in DNA: TGTGCCAGCAGTTTCCTACAAGGCGGTGAGCCCCAGCATTTT. Translating it yields CASSFLQGGEPQHF.

The DNA for the CDR3 is TGCGCCAGCCCCAGTGTGTCCTACGAGCAGTACTTC. This encodes CASPSVSYEQYF. This chain links TRBV10-1 with TRBJ2-7; D gene unclear. Germline-derived CDR1 and CDR2 are WNHNN and SYGVQD (reference sequence). CDR3 length equals 12 residues. V was cut by 8 bases and J by 1 base, with 9 bases left in between.

The CDR3 DNA reads as TGTGCCAGCAGCTTGTTTACGGGATATTGGTCCTACGAGCAGTACTTC. Its translation is CASSLFTGYWSYEQYF. The rearrangement joins TRBV7-2 to TRBJ2-7; perhaps TRBD2 as D (5 bases). CDR1 and CDR2 (germline): SGHTA, FQGNSA. This CDR3 is 16 amino acids long. V lost 3 bases and J lost 1, with 16 bases in between.

This clone was seen only a few times. The chain recombines TRBV25-1 with TRBJ1-5; D remains unclear. There are 13 residues in the CDR3. Germline V lookup: CDR1 MGHDK, CDR2 SYGVNS. V lost 4 bases and J lost 4, with 8 bases in between. CDR3 coding DNA: TGTGCCAGCAGTGTGGGTCGAAATCAGCCCCAGCATTTT. Residues: CASSVGRNQPQHF.

V and J are TRBV7-9 and TRBJ2-1, with no clear D. V was cut by 2 bases and J by 9 bases, with 8 bases left in between. The CDR3 covers 12 residues. CDR1 SEHNR and CDR2 FQNEAQ come from the germline V gene (reference sequence). The CDR3 is CASSLTMFEQFF. CDR3 DNA sequence: TGTGCCAGCAGCTTAACGATGTTTGAGCAGTTCTTC. Combining the CDR3 with reference TRBV7-9 and TRBJ2-1 gives the whole variable domain DTGVSQNPRHKITKRGQNVTFRCDPISEHNRLYWYRQTLGQGPEFLTYFQNEAQLEKSRLLSDRFSAERPKGSFSTLEIQRTEQGDSAMYLCASSLTMFEQFFGPGTRLTVL.

The chain couples TRBV4-1 to TRBJ2-2; D is undetermined. The V end lost 4 bases, the J end lost 0 bases, and 9 bases lay between the germline ends. Germline V gene lookup returns CDR1 MGHRA and CDR2 YSYEKL. The CDR3 has 15 residues. The CDR3 reads CASSRGHTNTGELFF. CDR3 nucleotides: TGCGCCAGCAGCCGTGGCCACACGAACACCGGGGAGCTGTTTTTT.

V and J are TRBV7-2 and TRBJ2-3; maybe TRBD2 (6 bases). The CDR3 has 16 residues. V was pared by 1 base and J by 2 bases, with 13 bases between. Germline-derived CDR1 and CDR2 are SGHTA and FQGNSA. The CDR3: CASSLDYGGLTDTQYF. The CDR3, as DNA: TGTGCCAGCAGCTTAGACTACGGAGGGCTCACAGATACGCAGTATTTT.

V and J are TRBV4-1 and TRBJ2-5; TRBD2 is a possible D gene (5 bases). Judging by the DNA end, TRBJ2-7 fits better; the J call may be wrong. The germline V gene has CDR1 MGHRA and CDR2 YSYEKL. The CDR3 has 12 amino acids. CDR3 residues: CASSQGAGEQYF. CDR3 DNA sequence: TGCGCCAGCAGCCAAGGGGCGGGCGAGCAGTACTTC.

The rearrangement links TRBV9 to TRBJ2-2; TRBD2 aligns across 7 bases. The V and J ends lost 1 base and 2 bases, in that order; junction bases with no gene match: 8. The CDR3 sequence is 17 residues long. Germline V gene data show CDR1 as SGDLS and CDR2 as YYNGEE. Here the CDR3 DNA reads TGTGCCAGCAGCGTATTTGCGGGAGCGAAAAACACCGGGGAGCTGTTTTTT. Its translation is CASSVFAGAKNTGELFF.

The chain employs TRBV10-3 and TRBJ1-2; D ambiguous. Trimming took 0 bases from V and 0 from J, leaving 5 bases between them. The length of the CDR3 is 14 residues. Germline CDR1 ENHRY, CDR2 SYGVKD. The CDR3 nucleotides are TGTGCCATCAGTGAGTCTGACTCTAACTATGGCTACACCTTC. Amino acids: CAISESDSNYGYTF.

This rearrangement joins TRBV9 to TRBJ2-6; 7 bases fit TRBD1. Germline V gene data show CDR1 as SGDLS and CDR2 as YYNGEE. This CDR3 has 20 residues. Germline trimming cut 2 bases from V and 0 bases from J; bases unmatched to any gene: 14. In DNA, the CDR3 is TGTGCCAGCAGCGTTCATTCCACAGGGGCTTCCTTCTCTGGGGCCAACGTCCTGACTTTC. It encodes CASSVHSTGASFSGANVLTF.

The rearrangement uses TRBV6-5 and TRBJ2-3; 7 bases map to TRBD1. Germline V gene lookup returns CDR1 MNHEY and CDR2 SVGAGI. After removal of 2 bases from V and 3 bases from J, the junction contained 2 bases not matched to a gene. The CDR3 spans 14 residues. The CDR3 is CASSYKGATDTQYF. CDR3 DNA sequence: TGTGCCAGCAGTTACAAGGGGGCAACAGATACGCAGTATTTT.

The gene calls are TRBV15 and TRBJ2-1; D is unclear. V gave up 0 bases and J gave up 2 bases, with 8 bases separating them. CDR1 and CDR2 from the germline V gene are LNHNV and YYDKDF (reference sequence). This CDR3 spans 15 amino acids. The CDR3 coding sequence is TGTGCCACCAGCAGAGATATTGCAGCCTACAATGAGCAGTTCTTC. This gives the protein CATSRDIAAYNEQFF.

This clone has a single count. The V gene is TRBV27, the J gene TRBJ1-1; TRBD1 matches at 10 bases. Unmatched junction bases numbered 7, after V lost 3 bases and J lost 0 bases. The CDR3 has 17 amino acids. CDR1 MNHEY and CDR2 SMNVEV come from the germline V gene (reference sequence). The CDR3 sequence: CASSLTGTGVLNTEAFF. For the CDR3, the DNA is TGTGCCAGCAGTTTGACCGGGACAGGGGTCCTGAACACTGAAGCTTTCTTT.

This chain joins TRBV27 and TRBJ2-1; D unresolved. The CDR3 spans 16 residues. Germline CDR1 MNHEY, CDR2 SMNVEV (reference sequence). V was shortened by 3 bases and J by 2 bases, with 14 bases between the two germline ends. CDR3 coding DNA: TGTGCCAGCAGTTTCTTCCCCCAGGTGGCCTACAATGAGCAGTTCTTC. Translated, it gives CASSFFPQVAYNEQFF.

The chain joins TRBV27 to TRBJ1-1; the D is unclear. V was shortened by 3 bases and J by 3 bases, with 11 bases between the two germline ends. Germline V gene sequence: CDR1 MNHEY, CDR2 SMNVEV (reference sequence). The CDR3 spans 14 residues. CDR3 nucleotides: TGTGCCAGCAGTTTGGACGGCCATTACACTGAAGCTTTCTTT. This translates into CASSLDGHYTEAFF.

This chain connects TRBV7-8 to TRBJ2-1; D gene uncertain. The CDR3 consists of 15 residues. Deletions cut 8 bases from V and 10 bases from J, with 24 bases between. Germline V gives CDR1 SGHVS, CDR2 FQNEAQ. Here the CDR3 reads CASCRSAALFAEQFF. The CDR3 DNA reads as TGTGCCAGCTGCCGCTCCGCGGCCTTATTCGCGGAGCAGTTCTTC.